This T cell receptor beta chain was sequenced during a study of blood T cells in healthy people across ages. Study-level results: Among long-lived donors, naive CD4+ cells were more numerous and diversity higher than in aged donors. Measured against age, TCR beta diversity per million T cells decreased in a roughly linear manner.

Through a sample-barcoded 5' primer and a J-beta primer mix, a second PCR was run for roughly 6 to 12 cycles. TCRdb recomputed calls from the 5' RACE reads with MiXCR, one row per CDR3 protein. The table records over 950,000 distinct CDR3 sequences, roughly 51% of them present only once. As to this clonotype: What it recognizes is unknown.

The germline V gene encodes CDR1 DFQATT and CDR2 SNEGSKA (reference sequence). V shed 6 bases and J 1 base; nucleotides not matched to a gene: 10. The CDR3 consists of 16 residues. Ten milliliters of peripheral blood were drawn from each donor. PBMCs were isolated at a quantity of at least 6 million per sample. V and J are TRBV20-1 and TRBJ2-3, with 10 nucleotides matching TRBD2. Specimen: blood. The receptor comes from a woman in her sixties in good health. CDR3 loop: CSAISRGTSGTDTQYF. CDR3 nucleotide sequence: TGCAGTGCAATATCCCGAGGGACTAGCGGCACAGATACGCAGTATTTT.